Included here is one T cell receptor beta chain sequence, with context. Its antigen is undetermined. This entry belongs to a study of CD8+ T cells in alopecia areata. Treatment here: oral pan-JAK inhibitor, 5-10 mg twice daily. The germline V gene encodes CDR1 SGHRS and CDR2 YFSETQ. The CDR3 extends over 14 amino acids. The ends lost 4 bases at V and 3 bases at J; junction bases unmatched: 6. After isolation, RNA underwent reverse transcription to generate cDNA as the sequencing template. Generated by immunoSEQ multiplex PCR, the TCRdb table keeps only in-frame clones and is missing some. Of some 100,000 clones in the sample, almost 60% were seen once. Whole-study findings and limits: The study also sequences resident alphabeta T cells of normal skin in scalp samples. In blood and scalp, many expanded lesional clones persisted during tofacitinib. Among the top 100, expanded CD8+ clones were significantly decreased by tofacitinib, as was scalp clonality.

The specimen comprised CD8+ T cells sorted from blood, sampled at week 56, from a patient treated with tofacitinib. The receptor was derived from a human donor with alopecia areata. The chain employs TRBV5-1 and TRBJ1-2; 7 bases align to TRBD1. CDR3 amino acids: CASSADRADYGYTF. The CDR3 nucleotides read TGCGCCAGCAGCGCTGACAGGGCGGACTATGGCTACACCTTC.